Described below is a single TCR beta chain sequence and its context. Its antigen is still unknown. A quantity of roughly 0.5 to 1 ug RNA underwent reverse transcription using random hexamers. TCRdb processed the immunoSEQ multiplex PCR reads anew with MiXCR; each CDR3 protein has one entry. Seen here are under 95,000 distinct CDR3 sequences, around 93% observed once, and the top ten hold about 0.45%. This sample is part of a study of CD8 T cells in Susac syndrome. For the study at large: Patients with Susac syndrome were therapy-naive, on corticosteroids, or on intravenous immunoglobulin alone at blood draw. General observations from the study: Clonal expansion involving Susac CD8+ cells peaked in TEMRA cells and active patients.

Germline-derived CDR1 and CDR2 are MGHRA and YSYEKL. The CDR3 runs 16 residues. V lost 3 bases and J lost 0; bases outside the gene matches: 4. The chain has TRBV4-1 and TRBJ2-4, with TRBD1 matching over 8 bases. The sequence came from a human donor with Susac syndrome. The sequenced material came from CD8+ T cells from PBMCs. The CDR3 bases are TGCGCCAGCAGCCACCCGGGACAGGTAGCCAAAAACATTCAGTACTTC. Its protein is CASSHPGQVAKNIQYF.